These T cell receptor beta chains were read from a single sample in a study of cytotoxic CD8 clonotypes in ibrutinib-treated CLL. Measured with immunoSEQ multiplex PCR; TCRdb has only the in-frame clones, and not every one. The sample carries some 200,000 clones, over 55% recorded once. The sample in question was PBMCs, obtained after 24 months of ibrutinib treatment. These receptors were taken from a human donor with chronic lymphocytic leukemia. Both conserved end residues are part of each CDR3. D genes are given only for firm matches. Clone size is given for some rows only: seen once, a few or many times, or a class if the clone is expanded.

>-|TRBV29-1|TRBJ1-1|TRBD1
CSVDGRVKGATEAFF
TGCAGCGTTGATGGGAGGGTAAAGGGGGCCACTGAAGCTTTCTTT
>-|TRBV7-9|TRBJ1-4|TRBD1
CASSTTGVTNEKLFF
TGTGCCAGCAGCACCACAGGGGTAACTAATGAAAAACTGTTTTTT
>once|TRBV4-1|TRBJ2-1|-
CASSQGRLSYNEQFF
TGCGCCAGCAGCCAGGGGCGTCTCTCCTACAATGAGCAGTTCTTC
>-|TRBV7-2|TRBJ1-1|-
CASSLGGMNTEAFF
TGTGCCAGCAGCTTGGGGGGTATGAACACTGAAGCTTTCTTT
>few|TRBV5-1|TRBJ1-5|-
CASSPTGISNQPQHF
TGCGCCAGCAGCCCGACAGGAATTAGCAATCAGCCCCAGCATTTT
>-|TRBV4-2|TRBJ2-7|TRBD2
CASSQMGAGSSYEQYF
TGTGCCAGCAGCCAGATGGGAGCGGGAAGCTCCTACGAGCAGTACTTC
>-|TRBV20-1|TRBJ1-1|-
CSAKRAAEAFF
TGCAGTGCTAAACGGGCCGCGGAAGCTTTCTTT
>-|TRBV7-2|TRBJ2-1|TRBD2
CASSLTSGGYNEQFF
TGTGCCAGCAGCCTCACTAGCGGGGGGTACAATGAGCAGTTCTTC
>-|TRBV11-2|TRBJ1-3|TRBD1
CASSRFGQGVNTIYF
TGTGCCAGCAGCCGCTTCGGACAGGGCGTAAACACCATATATTTT
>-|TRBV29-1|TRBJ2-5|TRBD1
CSVLQGADYIDSRQETQYF
TGCAGCGTACTACAGGGGGCCGACTACATCGACAGCCGACAAGAGACCCAGTACTTC
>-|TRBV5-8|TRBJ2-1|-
CASSLSAYNEQFF
TGTGCCAGCAGCTTGAGTGCCTACAATGAGCAGTTCTTC
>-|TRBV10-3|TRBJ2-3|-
CAISGESSTADTQYF
TGTGCCATCAGTGGGGAGTCGTCCACCGCAGATACGCAGTATTTT
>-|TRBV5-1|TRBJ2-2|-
CASSGGLVELFF
TGCGCCAGCAGCGGGGGTCTAGTGGAGCTGTTTTTT
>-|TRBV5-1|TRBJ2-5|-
CASSLLGQGKTQYF
TGCGCCAGCAGCTTGTTGGGGCAGGGTAAGACCCAGTACTTC
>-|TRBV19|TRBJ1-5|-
CASSIGEDQPQHF
TGTGCCAGTAGTATAGGGGAAGATCAGCCCCAGCATTTT
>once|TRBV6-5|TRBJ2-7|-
CASSYSSRLNEQYF
TGTGCCAGCAGTTACTCTAGCAGACTAAACGAGCAGTACTTC
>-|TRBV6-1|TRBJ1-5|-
CASSEFPGSGQPQHF
TGTGCCAGCAGTGAATTTCCGGGATCCGGACAGCCCCAGCATTTT
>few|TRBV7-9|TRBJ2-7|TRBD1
CASSFDRGPQAYEQYF
TGTGCCAGCAGCTTCGACAGGGGGCCCCAAGCCTACGAGCAGTACTTC
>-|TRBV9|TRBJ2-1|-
CASSVAGGGYNEQFF
TGTGCCAGCAGCGTAGCCGGGGGCGGCTACAATGAGCAGTTCTTC
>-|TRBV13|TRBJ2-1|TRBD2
CASSYGGLAGTNEQFF
TGTGCCAGCAGCTATGGGGGTCTAGCGGGGACGAATGAGCAGTTCTTC
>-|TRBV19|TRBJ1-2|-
CASSTTRDGYTF
TGTGCCAGTAGTACAACCCGGGATGGCTACACCTTC
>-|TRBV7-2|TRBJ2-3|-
CASSRDWSTDTQYF
TGTGCCAGCAGCAGGGACTGGAGCACAGATACGCAGTATTTT
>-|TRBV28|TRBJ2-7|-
CASSFPGRRGEQYF
TGTGCCAGCAGTTTTCCCGGACGGAGAGGTGAGCAGTACTTC
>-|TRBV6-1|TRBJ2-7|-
CASSEAGQIEQYF
TGTGCCAGCAGTGAAGCCGGTCAGATCGAGCAGTACTTC
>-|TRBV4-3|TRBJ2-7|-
CASSEPEFGQTYEQYF
TGCGCCAGCAGCGAGCCCGAATTTGGCCAAACCTACGAGCAGTACTTC
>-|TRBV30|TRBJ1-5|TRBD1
CACSLYGTGVNQPQHF
TGTGCCTGTTCACTTTACGGGACAGGGGTGAATCAGCCCCAGCATTTT
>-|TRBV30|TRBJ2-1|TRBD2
CASRSGSFHYNEQFF
TGTGCCTCCCGGAGCGGGAGTTTCCACTACAATGAGCAGTTCTTC
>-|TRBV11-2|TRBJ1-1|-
CASSSRPGGQSNIEAFF
TGTGCCAGCAGCTCCCGACCTGGGGGCCAATCTAATATTGAAGCTTTCTTT
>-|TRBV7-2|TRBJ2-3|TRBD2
CASSFRLRLAETDTQYF
TGTGCCAGCAGCTTCCGACTTAGGCTAGCGGAAACAGATACGCAGTATTTT
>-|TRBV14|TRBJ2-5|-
CASSQPRQSKETQYF
TGTGCCAGCAGCCAACCCCGACAATCCAAAGAGACCCAGTACTTC
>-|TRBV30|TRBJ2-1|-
CAWSVPGPYNEQFF
TGTGCCTGGAGTGTGCCCGGACCCTACAATGAGCAGTTCTTC
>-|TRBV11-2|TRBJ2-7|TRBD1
CASSLDRVPYEQYF
TGTGCCAGCAGCTTGGACAGGGTGCCCTACGAGCAGTACTTC
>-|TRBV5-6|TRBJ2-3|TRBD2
CASSPTSGGTDTQYF
TGTGCCAGCAGCCCGACTAGCGGAGGGACGGATACGCAGTATTTT
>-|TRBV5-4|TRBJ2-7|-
CASSFHRGYEQYF
TGTGCCAGCAGCTTCCACCGGGGCTACGAGCAGTACTTC
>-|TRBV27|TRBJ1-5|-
CASSELGQPQHF
TGTGCCAGCAGTGAATTGGGTCAGCCCCAGCATTTT
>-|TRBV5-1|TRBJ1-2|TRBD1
CASSLGTGGPLSGYTF
TGCGCCAGCAGCCTTGGGACAGGGGGCCCACTCTCTGGCTACACCTTC
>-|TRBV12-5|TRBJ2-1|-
CASGLVYGSLQFF
TGTGCTAGTGGTTTGGTATACGGGAGTCTGCAGTTCTTC
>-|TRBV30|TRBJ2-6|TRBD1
CAWRTMTGRLGANVLTF
TGTGCCTGGAGGACCATGACAGGGAGATTGGGGGCCAACGTCCTGACTTTC
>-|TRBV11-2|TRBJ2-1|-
CASSPRGFYNEQFF
TGTGCCAGCAGCCCAAGGGGTTTTTACAATGAGCAGTTCTTC
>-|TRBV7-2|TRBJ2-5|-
CASSLDLGLQETQYF
TGTGCCAGCAGCTTAGACCTAGGGCTCCAAGAGACCCAGTACTTC
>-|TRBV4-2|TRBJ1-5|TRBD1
CASSTRQGVSNQPQHF
TGTGCCAGCAGCACACGACAGGGGGTGAGCAATCAGCCCCAGCATTTT
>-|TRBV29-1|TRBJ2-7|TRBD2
CSVEGSAGGLEQYF
TGCAGCGTTGAAGGGTCCGCGGGGGGCCTCGAGCAGTACTTC
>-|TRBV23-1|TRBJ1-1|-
CASSLHEAFF
TGCGCCAGCAGTCTCCACGAAGCTTTCTTT
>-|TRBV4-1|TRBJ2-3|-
CASSQGRSTDTQYF
TGCGCCAGCAGCCAAGGACGGAGTACAGATACGCAGTATTTT
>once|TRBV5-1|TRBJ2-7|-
CASSLEGSSYEQYF
TGCGCCAGCAGCTTGGAAGGGAGCTCCTACGAGCAGTACTTC
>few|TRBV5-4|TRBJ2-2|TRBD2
CASSTGTSSNTGELFF
TGTGCCAGCAGCACAGGGACTAGCAGTAACACCGGGGAGCTGTTTTTT
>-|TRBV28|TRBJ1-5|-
CASTGGNQPQHF
TGTGCCAGCACCGGTGGAAATCAGCCCCAGCATTTT
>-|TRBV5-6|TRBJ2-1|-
CASSAPGGGYNEQFF
TGTGCCAGCAGCGCCCCGGGGGGCGGGTACAATGAGCAGTTCTTC
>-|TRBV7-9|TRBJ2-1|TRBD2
CASSLAGGPFEQFF
TGTGCCAGCAGCTTAGCGGGAGGGCCGTTCGAGCAGTTCTTC
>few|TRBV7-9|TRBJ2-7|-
CASSLQGDIEQYF
TGTGCCAGCAGCTTACAGGGAGACATCGAGCAGTACTTC